This T cell receptor (beta chain) is from a study of T cell clones after liver transplantation. Sequenced by immunoSEQ multiplex PCR; TCRdb stores in-frame clones only, minus some. The sample contains about 75,000 clones, 80% to 85% of which appear only once. V gave up 8 bases and J gave up 4 bases; unmatched junction bases: 8. The CDR3 is 15 residues long. Germline V gene lookup returns CDR1 ENHRY and CDR2 SYGVKD. Unstimulated PBMCs were sorted into CD3+CD4+ and CD3+CD8+ populations. The TCR comes from a human patient who received a liver transplant. Part of the T cell pool may stem from the graft donor. V is TRBV10-3 and J is TRBJ2-2, with 9 bases identical to TRBD1. Specimen: CD4+ T cells from blood, collected around 50 months after liver transplant. CDR3 DNA sequence: TGTGCCATCGGGCCCGGGACAGGGATCACCGGGGAGCTGTTTTTT. Its translation: CAIGPGTGITGELFF.